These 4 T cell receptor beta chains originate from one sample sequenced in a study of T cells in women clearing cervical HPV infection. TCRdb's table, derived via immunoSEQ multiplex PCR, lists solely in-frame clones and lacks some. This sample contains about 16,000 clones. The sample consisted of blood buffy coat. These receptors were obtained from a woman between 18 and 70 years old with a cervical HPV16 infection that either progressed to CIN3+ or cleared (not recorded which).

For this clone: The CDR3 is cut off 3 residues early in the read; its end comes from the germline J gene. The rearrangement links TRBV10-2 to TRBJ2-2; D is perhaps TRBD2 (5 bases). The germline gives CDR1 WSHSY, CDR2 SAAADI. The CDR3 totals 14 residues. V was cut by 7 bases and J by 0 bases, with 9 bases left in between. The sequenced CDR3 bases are TGCGCCAGCAACCTACTAGCGAACACCGGGGAG. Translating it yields CASNLLANTGE. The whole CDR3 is CASNLLANTGELFF.

Here the CDR3 reads CASSEGTPPYEQYF. CDR3 DNA, as far as it was read: TGTGCCAGCAGTGAAGGGACACCTCCCTACGAG. The chain uses TRBV2 and TRBJ2-7, with a weak D call TRBD1 (5 bases). The read terminates 3 residues ahead of where the CDR3 ends, so the germline J gene completes it. Looked up from germline, CDR1 is SNHLY and CDR2 is FYNNEI. V lost 1 base, J lost 2 bases, and 9 bases lay in between. CDR3 size: 14 residues.

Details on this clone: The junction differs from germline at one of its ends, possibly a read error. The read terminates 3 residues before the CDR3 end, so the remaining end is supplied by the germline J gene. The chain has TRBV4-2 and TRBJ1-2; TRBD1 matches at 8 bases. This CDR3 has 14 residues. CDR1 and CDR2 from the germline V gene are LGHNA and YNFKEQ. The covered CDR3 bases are TGCGCCAGCAGCCGCGGACAGGGCAACTATGGC. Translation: CASSRGQGNYG. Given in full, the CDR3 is CASSRGQGNYGYTF.

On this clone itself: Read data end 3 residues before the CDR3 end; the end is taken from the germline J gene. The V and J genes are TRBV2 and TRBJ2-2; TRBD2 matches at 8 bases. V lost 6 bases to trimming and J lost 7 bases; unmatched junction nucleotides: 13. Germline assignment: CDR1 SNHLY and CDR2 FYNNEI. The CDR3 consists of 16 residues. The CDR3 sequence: CASRDGRGGLSGELFF. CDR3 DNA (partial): TGTGCCAGCAGGGACGGACGGGGGGGGCTAAGCGGGGAG.